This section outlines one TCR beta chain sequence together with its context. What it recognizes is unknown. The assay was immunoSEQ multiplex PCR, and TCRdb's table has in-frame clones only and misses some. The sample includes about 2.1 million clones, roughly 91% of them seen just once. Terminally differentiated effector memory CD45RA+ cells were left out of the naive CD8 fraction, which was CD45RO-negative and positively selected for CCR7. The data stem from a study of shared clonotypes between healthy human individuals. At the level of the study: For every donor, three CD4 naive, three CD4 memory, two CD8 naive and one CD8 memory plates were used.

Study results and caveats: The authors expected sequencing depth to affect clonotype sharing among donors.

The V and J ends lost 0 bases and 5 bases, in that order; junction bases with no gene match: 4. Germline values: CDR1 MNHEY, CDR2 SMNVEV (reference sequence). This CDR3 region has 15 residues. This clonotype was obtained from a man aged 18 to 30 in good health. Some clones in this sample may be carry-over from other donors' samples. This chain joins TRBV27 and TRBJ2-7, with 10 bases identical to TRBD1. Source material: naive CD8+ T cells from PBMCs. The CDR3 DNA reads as TGTGCCAGCAGTTTATCGAGACAGGGGGCCAACGAGCAGTACTTC. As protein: CASSLSRQGANEQYF.